Listed here is a single T cell receptor (beta chain). Its antigen is not known. The J segment lost 9 bases and the V segment lost 5 bases, leaving 9 bases of the junction unmatched. CDR1 is PRHDT and CDR2 is FYEKMQ in the germline V gene (reference sequence). The length of the CDR3 is 14 residues. Naive CD8 cells lacked CD45RO and underwent positive selection for CCR7, leaving out terminally differentiated effector memory CD45RA+ cells. The sample originates from a study of shared clonotypes between healthy human individuals. The overall study: Serving as donors were a couple of women and three men, whose ages spanned 18 to 49. Overall study findings and caveats: Having only a few donors restricted how much genetic and exposure-history diversity was captured.

The DNA input per sorted-subset replicate PCR was 150 to 200 ng, corresponding to tens of thousands of T cell genomes. The repertoire was sequenced with immunoSEQ multiplex PCR; TCRdb's copy has only in-frame clones and lacks some. The data hold about 2 million clones, with about 95% observed a single time. The chain has TRBV13 and TRBJ2-1, with 8 positions matching TRBD1. The sample was naive CD8+ T cells sorted from blood. This receptor was obtained from a man aged 18 to 29 in good health. For the CDR3, the DNA is TGTGCCAGCAGCGCAGGGGGCACGCTTGGTGAGCAGTTCTTC. It encodes CASSAGGTLGEQFF.